Sequencing of this TCR beta chain was carried out in a study of cytomegalovirus exposure and HLA in healthy donors. Background on the study: The same platform used for the 650 to 850 first-cohort repertoires was also used for the 120 or so validation repertoires, as a later analysis reported.

The study, taken as a whole, reports: Cytomegalovirus status was reportedly diagnosed by the classifier with high sensitivity and specificity. Cytomegalovirus-associated status was assigned to fewer than 200 TCR beta chains.

On this clone itself: Its specificity is unknown.

This CDR3 comprises 16 residues. The ends lost 10 bases at V and 5 bases at J; junction bases unmatched: 15. CDR1 and CDR2 from the germline V gene are LNHDA and SQIVND (reference sequence). The table came from immunoSEQ multiplex PCR; TCRdb's copy has only in-frame clones and leaves some out. The top ten hold about 1.8% of the sample, which has about 130,000 clones, about 96% seen once. The donors were in the roughly 130-subject validation cohort, distinct from the approximately 670-subject first cohort. The gene calls are TRBV19 and TRBJ1-1; TRBD1 matches 11 bases. The TCR comes from a man younger than 35 in good health and CMV-seronegative. Material for sequencing was PBMCs. This chain's CDR3 is CATTRTGGVLGTEAFF. For the CDR3, the DNA is TGTGCCACCACCCGGACAGGGGGCGTTCTTGGGACTGAAGCTTTCTTT.